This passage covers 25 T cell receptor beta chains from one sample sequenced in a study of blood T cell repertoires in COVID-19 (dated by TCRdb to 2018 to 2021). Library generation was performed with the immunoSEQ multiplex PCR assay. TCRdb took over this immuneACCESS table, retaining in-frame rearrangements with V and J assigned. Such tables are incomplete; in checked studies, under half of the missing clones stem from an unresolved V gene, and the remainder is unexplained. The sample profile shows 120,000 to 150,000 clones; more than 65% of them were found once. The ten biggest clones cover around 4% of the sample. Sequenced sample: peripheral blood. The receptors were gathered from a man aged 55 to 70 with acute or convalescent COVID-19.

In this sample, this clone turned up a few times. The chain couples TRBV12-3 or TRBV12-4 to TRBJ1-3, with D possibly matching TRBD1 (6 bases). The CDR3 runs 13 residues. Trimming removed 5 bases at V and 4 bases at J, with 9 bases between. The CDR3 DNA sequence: TGTGCCAGCAGTCAAGGGACAGGAAACACCATATATTTT. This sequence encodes CASSQGTGNTIYF.

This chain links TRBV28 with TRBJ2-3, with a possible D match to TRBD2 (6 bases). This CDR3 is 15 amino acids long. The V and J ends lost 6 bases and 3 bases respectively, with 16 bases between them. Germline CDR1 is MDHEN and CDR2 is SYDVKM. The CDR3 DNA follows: TGTGCCAGCAGCCAGACTAGTCGGGGGACAGATACGCAGTATTTT. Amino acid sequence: CASSQTSRGTDTQYF.

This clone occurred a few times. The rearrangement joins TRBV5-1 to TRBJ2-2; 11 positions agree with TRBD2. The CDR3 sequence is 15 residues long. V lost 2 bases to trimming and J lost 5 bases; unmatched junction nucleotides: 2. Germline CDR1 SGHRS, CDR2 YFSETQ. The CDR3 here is CASSFSGRGTGELFF. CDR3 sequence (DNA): TGCGCCAGCAGCTTTAGCGGGAGGGGAACCGGGGAGCTGTTTTTT.

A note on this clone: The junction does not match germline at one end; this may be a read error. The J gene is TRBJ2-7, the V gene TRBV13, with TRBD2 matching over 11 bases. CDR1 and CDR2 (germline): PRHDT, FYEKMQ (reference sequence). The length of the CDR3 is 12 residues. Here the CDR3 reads CASSFGTSGTFF. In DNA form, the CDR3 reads TGTGCCAGCAGCTTTGGGACTAGCGGAACCTTCTTC. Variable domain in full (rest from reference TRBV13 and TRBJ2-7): AAGVIQSPRHLIKEKRETATLKCYPIPRHDTVYWYQQGPGQDPQFLISFYEKMQSDKGSIPDRFSAQQFSDYHSELNMSSLELGDSALYFCASSFGTSGTFFGPGTRLTVT.

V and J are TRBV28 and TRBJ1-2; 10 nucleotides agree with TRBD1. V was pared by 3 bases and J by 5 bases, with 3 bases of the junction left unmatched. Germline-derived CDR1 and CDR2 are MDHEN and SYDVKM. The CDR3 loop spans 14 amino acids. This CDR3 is CASSLDRGGYGYTF. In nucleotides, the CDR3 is TGTGCCAGCAGTTTGGACAGGGGGGGATATGGCTACACCTTC.

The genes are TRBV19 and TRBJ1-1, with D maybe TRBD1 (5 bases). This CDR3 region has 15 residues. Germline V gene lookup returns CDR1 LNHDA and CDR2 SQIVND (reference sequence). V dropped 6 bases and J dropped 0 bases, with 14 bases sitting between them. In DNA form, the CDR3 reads TGTGCCAGTAGCCGCGGACAAGCCATGAACACTGAAGCTTTCTTT. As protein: CASSRGQAMNTEAFF. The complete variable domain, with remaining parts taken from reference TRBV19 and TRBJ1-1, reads DGGITQSPKYLFRKEGQNVTLSCEQNLNHDAMYWYRQDPGQGLRLIYYSQIVNDFQKGDIAEGYSVSREKKESFPLTVTSAQKNPTAFYLCASSRGQAMNTEAFFGQGTRLTVV.

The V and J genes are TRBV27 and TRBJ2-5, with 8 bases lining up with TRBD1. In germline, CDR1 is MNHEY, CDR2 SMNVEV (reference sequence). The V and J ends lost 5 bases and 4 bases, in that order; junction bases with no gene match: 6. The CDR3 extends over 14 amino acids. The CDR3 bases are TGTGCCAGCAGTATTGGACAGGGCAGAGAGACCCAGTACTTC. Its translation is CASSIGQGRETQYF.

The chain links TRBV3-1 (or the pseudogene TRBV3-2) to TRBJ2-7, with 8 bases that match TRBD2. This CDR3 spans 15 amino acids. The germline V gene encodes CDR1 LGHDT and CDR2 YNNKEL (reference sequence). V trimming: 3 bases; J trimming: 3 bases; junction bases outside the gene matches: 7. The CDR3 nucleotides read TGTGCCAGCAGCCAGTGGGGAGGGACTAGCTACGAGCAGTACTTC. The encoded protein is CASSQWGGTSYEQYF.

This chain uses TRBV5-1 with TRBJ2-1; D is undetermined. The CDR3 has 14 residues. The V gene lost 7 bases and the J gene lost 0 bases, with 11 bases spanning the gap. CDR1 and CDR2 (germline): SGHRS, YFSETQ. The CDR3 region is CASGLGSSYNEQFF. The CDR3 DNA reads TGCGCCAGCGGGCTTGGAAGCTCCTACAATGAGCAGTTCTTC.

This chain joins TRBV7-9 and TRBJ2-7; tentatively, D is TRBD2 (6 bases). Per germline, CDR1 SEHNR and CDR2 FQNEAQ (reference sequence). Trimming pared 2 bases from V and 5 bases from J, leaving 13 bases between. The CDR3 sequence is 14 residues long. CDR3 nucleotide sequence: TGTGCCAGCAGCTTAATGGAGGGTGGGAACGAGCAGTACTTC. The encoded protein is CASSLMEGGNEQYF. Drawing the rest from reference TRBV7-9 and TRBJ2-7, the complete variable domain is DTGVSQNPRHKITKRGQNVTFRCDPISEHNRLYWYRQTLGQGPEFLTYFQNEAQLEKSRLLSDRFSAERPKGSFSTLEIQRTEQGDSAMYLCASSLMEGGNEQYFGPGTRLTVT.

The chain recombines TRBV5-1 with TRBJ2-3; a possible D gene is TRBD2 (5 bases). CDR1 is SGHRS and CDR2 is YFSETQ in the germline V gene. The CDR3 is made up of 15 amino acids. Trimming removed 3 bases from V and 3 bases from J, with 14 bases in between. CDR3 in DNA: TGCGCCAGCAGCTGGAATAGCGAGCCTACAGATACGCAGTATTTT. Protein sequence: CASSWNSEPTDTQYF.

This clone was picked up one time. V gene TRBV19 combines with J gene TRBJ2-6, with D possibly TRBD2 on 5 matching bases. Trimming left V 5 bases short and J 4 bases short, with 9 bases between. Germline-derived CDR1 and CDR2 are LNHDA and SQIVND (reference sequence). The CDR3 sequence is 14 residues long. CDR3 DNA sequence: TGTGCCAGTAGTGGCTCGGGAGGGGCCAACGTCCTGACTTTC. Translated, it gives CASSGSGGANVLTF.

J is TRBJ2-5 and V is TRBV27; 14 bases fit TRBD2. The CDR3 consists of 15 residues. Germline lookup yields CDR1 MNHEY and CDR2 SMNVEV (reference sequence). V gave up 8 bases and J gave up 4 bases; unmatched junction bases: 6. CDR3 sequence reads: CASSPTSGRGETQYF. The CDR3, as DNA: TGTGCCAGCTCACCGACTAGCGGGAGGGGAGAGACCCAGTACTTC.

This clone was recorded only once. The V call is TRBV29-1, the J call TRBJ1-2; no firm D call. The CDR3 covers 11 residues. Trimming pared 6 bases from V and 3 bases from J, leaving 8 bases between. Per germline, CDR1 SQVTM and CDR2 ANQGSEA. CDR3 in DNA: TGCAGCGTCGCACAAGACTATGGCTACACCTTC. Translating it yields CSVAQDYGYTF.

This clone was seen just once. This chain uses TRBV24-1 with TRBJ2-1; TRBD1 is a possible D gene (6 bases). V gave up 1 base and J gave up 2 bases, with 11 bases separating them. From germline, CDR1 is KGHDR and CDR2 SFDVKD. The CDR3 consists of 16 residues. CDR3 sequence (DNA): TGTGCCACCAGTGATTTTGGACAGAACGCCTACAATGAGCAGTTCTTC. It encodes CATSDFGQNAYNEQFF.

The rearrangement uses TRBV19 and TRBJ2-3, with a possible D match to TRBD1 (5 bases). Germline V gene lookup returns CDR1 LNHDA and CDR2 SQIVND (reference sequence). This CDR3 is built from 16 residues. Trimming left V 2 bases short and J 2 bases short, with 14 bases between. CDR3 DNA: TGTGCCAGTAGTATATCCCAGGGAAGGGTCACAGATACGCAGTATTTT. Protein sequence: CASSISQGRVTDTQYF.

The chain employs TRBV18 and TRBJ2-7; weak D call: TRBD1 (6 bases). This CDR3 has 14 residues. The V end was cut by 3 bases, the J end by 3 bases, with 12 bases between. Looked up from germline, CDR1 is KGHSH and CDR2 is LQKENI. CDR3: CASSPSDRNYEQYF. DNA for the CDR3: TGTGCCAGCTCACCCAGCGACAGGAACTACGAGCAGTACTTC.

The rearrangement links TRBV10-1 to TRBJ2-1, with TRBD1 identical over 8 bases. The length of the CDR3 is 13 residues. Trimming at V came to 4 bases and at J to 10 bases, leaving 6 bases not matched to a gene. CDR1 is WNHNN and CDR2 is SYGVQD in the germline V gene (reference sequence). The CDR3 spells CASSVARGHEQFF. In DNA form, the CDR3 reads TGCGCCAGCAGTGTCGCCAGGGGGCACGAGCAGTTCTTC.

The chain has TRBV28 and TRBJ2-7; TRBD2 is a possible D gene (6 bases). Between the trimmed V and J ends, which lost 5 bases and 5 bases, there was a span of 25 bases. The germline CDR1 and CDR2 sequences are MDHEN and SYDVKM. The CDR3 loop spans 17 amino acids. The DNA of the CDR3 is TGTGCCAGCAGTCCGGGGGAGTTCAGGGCGTGGAGAAACGAGCAGTACTTC. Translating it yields CASSPGEFRAWRNEQYF. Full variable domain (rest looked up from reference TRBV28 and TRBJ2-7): DVKVTQSSRYLVKRTGEKVFLECVQDMDHENMFWYRQDPGLGLRLIYFSYDVKMKEKGDIPEGYSVSREKKERFSLILESASTNQTSMYLCASSPGEFRAWRNEQYFGPGTRLTVT.

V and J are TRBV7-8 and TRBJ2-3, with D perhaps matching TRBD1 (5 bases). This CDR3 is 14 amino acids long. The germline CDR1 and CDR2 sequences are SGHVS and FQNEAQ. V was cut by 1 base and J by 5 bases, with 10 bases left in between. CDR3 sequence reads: CASSLVLRGDTQYF. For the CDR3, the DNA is TGTGCCAGCAGCTTAGTCCTAAGGGGAGATACGCAGTATTTT.

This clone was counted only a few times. In nucleotides, the CDR3 is TGCAGCGTTGTTTGGCCTAGCTCCTACGAGCAGTACTTC. Translation: CSVVWPSSYEQYF. J is TRBJ2-7 and V is TRBV29-1; D call uncertain. V shed 4 bases and J shed 0 bases, with 10 bases lying between them. CDR1 SQVTM and CDR2 ANQGSEA come from the germline V gene. The CDR3 length is 13 residues.

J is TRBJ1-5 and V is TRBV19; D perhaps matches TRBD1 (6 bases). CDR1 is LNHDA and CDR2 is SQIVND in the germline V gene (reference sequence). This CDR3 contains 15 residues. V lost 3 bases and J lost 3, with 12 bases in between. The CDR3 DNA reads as TGTGCCAGTAGTATTCGGGACACAGTCAATCAGCCCCAGCATTTT. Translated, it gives CASSIRDTVNQPQHF.

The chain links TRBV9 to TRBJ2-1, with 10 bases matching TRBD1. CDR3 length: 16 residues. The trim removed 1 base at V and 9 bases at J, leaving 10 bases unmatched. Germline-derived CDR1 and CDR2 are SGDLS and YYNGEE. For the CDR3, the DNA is TGTGCCAGCAGCGTATTGGACAGGGGGAATATTATTGAGCAGTTCTTC. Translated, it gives CASSVLDRGNIIEQFF.

The CDR3 nucleotides read TGTGCCAGCAGTTTTCCAGGGACAGATACGCAGTATTTT. This sequence encodes CASSFPGTDTQYF. The rearrangement joins TRBV12-3 or TRBV12-4 to TRBJ2-3; tentatively, D is TRBD1 (5 bases). The V end was cut by 3 bases, the J end by 3 bases, with 7 bases between. The length of the CDR3 is 13 residues.

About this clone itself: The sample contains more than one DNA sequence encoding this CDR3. The CDR3 sequence: CASSLGQGSYEQYF. As DNA, the CDR3 is TGCGCCAGCAGCTTGGGTCAGGGGAGCTACGAGCAGTACTTC. The J gene is TRBJ2-7, the V gene TRBV5-1, with D possibly being TRBD1 (6 bases). V lost 0 bases and J 3 bases, leaving 10 bases between the germline ends. The CDR3 covers 14 residues. Germline V gene sequence: CDR1 SGHRS, CDR2 YFSETQ.